The source of this TCR beta chain is a study of T cell responses to AZD1222 COVID-19 vaccine. Produced via immunoSEQ multiplex PCR; TCRdb's table is partial and in-frame only. The sample includes some 90,000 clones, about 88% of them seen just once. Study observations and caveats: Following two doses of AZD1222, Spike-specific TCR breadth and depth rose.

Some second doses came at about 4 weeks and others at about 12 weeks; these were pooled. This clone was detected a few times. What it recognizes is unknown. Germline values: CDR1 LNHNV, CDR2 YYDKDF (reference sequence). The CDR3 runs to 13 residues. Trimming left V 11 bases short and J 4 bases short, with 15 bases between. The material was peripheral blood, obtained 28 days after the second AZD1222 dose. The gene calls are TRBV15 and TRBJ2-1, with D possibly TRBD2 on 6 matching bases. This TCR came from an adult who received the AZD1222 COVID-19 vaccine. Written as DNA, the CDR3 is TGTGCCTCCTCCGGCGGGACTTACAATGAGCAGTTCTTC. Translating it yields CASSGGTYNEQFF.